This TCR beta chain was observed in a study of T-cell reconstitution after alpha-beta-depleted transplantation in children. The CDR3 length is 16 residues. CDR1 is LGHDT and CDR2 is YNNKEL in the germline V gene (reference sequence). The ends were cut back, 4 bases at V and 4 bases at J, with 16 bases in the middle. The library targeted TCRbeta and was prepared with unique molecular identifiers. TCRdb ran MiXCR on the PCR reads and lists one entry per CDR3 protein. Of 250,000 to 350,000 distinct CDR3 sequences in the sample, more than 9% were seen once. The chain is built from TRBV3-1 and TRBJ2-2, with D uncertain. This clonotype was sampled from a human donor who donated a stem cell graft to a child with SCID. The starting material was PBMCs from the stem cell graft donor, obtained from the stem cell graft. The CDR3 reads CASSPNLRKRTGELFF. The CDR3 bases are TGTGCCAGCAGCCCCAATTTACGGAAACGCACCGGGGAGCTGTTTTTT.